This TCR beta chain was documented in a study of low-dose radiotherapy and immunotherapy resistance in tumors. Looking at the study overall: The treatment that patients received was intravenous nivolumab 240 mg every two weeks plus ipilimumab 1 mg/kg every six weeks. Cyclophosphamide infusions of 200 mg/m2 came every two weeks, one day before radiation-immunotherapy.

Primers targeting TRAV and TRBV primed first-strand cDNA, covering alpha and beta chains. Both a constant-region primer and a V-primer adapter served to amplify TCRs across roughly 22 PCR cycles. TCRdb used MiXCR to reprocess the reads, holding one entry per CDR3 protein. In the table there are 85,000 to 100,000 distinct CDR3 sequences, 9.4% of which are singletons. V gave up 3 bases and J gave up 2 bases, with 11 bases separating them. The CDR3 loop spans 15 amino acids. Germline V gives CDR1 SEHNR, CDR2 FQNEAQ (reference sequence). Described time point: before trial treatment. Each eligible patient had an advanced solid tumor, and these tumors lacked tumor-infiltrating lymphocytes. This clonotype was found many times.

The sequenced sample was PBMCs, obtained before treatment. The receptor comes from a male donor with prostate cancer. The chain has TRBV7-9 and TRBJ2-1; no firm D call. In DNA, the CDR3 is TGTGCCAGCAGCTTGGCGGACGGACCCTACAATGAGCAGTTCTTC. Amino acid sequence: CASSLADGPYNEQFF.